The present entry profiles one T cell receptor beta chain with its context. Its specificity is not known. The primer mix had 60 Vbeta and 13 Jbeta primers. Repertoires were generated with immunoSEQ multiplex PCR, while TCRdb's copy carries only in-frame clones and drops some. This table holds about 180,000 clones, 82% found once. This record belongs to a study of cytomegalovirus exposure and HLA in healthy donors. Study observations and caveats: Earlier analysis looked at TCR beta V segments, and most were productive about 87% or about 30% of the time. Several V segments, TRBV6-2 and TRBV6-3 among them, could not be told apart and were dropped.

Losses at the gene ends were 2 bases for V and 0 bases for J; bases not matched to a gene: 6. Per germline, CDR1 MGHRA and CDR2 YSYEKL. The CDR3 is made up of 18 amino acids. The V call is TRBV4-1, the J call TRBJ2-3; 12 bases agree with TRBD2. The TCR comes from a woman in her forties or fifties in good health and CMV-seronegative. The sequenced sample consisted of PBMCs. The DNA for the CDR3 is TGCGCCAGCAGCCAATGGACCGGACTAGCGGGGAGCACAGATACGCAGTATTTT. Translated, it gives CASSQWTGLAGSTDTQYF.